This T cell receptor (beta chain) stems from a study of blood T cell repertoires in COVID-19. Study information: From the United States, Italy and Spain came samples of acute and convalescent COVID-19.

This CDR3 region has 19 residues. Germline loops: CDR1 MNHEY, CDR2 SVGEGT. Trimming at V came to 4 bases and at J to 2 bases, leaving 17 bases not matched to a gene. Clones were read by immunoSEQ multiplex PCR, and TCRdb kept only the in-frame ones, dropping some. The table lists 140,000 to 150,000 clones, around 83% of them singletons, with roughly 10% in the top ten. Material: peripheral blood. This TCR derives from a man aged 55 to 70 with active or convalescent COVID-19. The gene calls are TRBV6-2 or TRBV6-3 and TRBJ2-7, with 10 bases lining up with TRBD2. The DNA for the CDR3 is TGTGCCAGCAGTTTCTCCACTAGCGGGACATCGACCCGGACCTACGAGCAGTACGTC. Translation gives CASSFSTSGTSTRTYEQYV.